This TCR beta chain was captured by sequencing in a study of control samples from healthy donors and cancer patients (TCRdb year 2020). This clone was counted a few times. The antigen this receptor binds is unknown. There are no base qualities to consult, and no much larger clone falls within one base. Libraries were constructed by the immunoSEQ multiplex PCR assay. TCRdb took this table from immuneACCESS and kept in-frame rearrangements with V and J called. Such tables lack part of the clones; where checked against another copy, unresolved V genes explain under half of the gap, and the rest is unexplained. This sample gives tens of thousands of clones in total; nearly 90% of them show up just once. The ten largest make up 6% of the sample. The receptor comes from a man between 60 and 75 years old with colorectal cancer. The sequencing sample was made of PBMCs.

The DNA sequence reads TGTGCCAGCAGCCCGAGCGGGGCCCCCAACGAGCAGTACTTC. This translates into CASSPSGAPNEQYF. The chain uses TRBV4-2 and TRBJ2-7; 7 nucleotides in the junction match TRBD2. Inclusive of the bounding cysteine and phenylalanine, the CDR3 is 14 residues long. Only the CDR3 region is kept as DNA, spanning 42 bases read in frame from base 1. Trimming removed 4 bases from V and 5 bases from J; the gene matches leave 8 bases unexplained. Sequences LGHNA (CDR1) and YNFKEQ (CDR2) are obtained from the germline V gene.